This T cell receptor beta chain emerged from a study of cytomegalovirus exposure and HLA in healthy donors. Study results and limitations: Altogether, around 160 TCR beta chains were recorded as cytomegalovirus-associated. In vitro work confirmed that a few CMV-associated chains recognize CMV antigens. Most TCR sequences were seen very rarely across donors, but some public TCRs occurred in many.

As for this clone: What it binds is not known.

Germline V gene lookup returns CDR1 MNHEY and CDR2 SMNVEV (reference sequence). Trimming removed 8 bases at V and 11 bases at J, with 10 bases between. This CDR3 comprises 9 residues. Produced via immunoSEQ multiplex PCR; TCRdb's table is partial and in-frame only. The table records 150,000 to 170,000 clones, about 86% of them present only once. Sequenced: PBMCs. V gene TRBV27 combines with J gene TRBJ2-7; D uncertain. The TCR sequence derives from a human donor in good health. CDR3 protein: CASSLREYF. For the CDR3, the DNA is TGTGCCAGCTCCTTGAGAGAGTACTTC.